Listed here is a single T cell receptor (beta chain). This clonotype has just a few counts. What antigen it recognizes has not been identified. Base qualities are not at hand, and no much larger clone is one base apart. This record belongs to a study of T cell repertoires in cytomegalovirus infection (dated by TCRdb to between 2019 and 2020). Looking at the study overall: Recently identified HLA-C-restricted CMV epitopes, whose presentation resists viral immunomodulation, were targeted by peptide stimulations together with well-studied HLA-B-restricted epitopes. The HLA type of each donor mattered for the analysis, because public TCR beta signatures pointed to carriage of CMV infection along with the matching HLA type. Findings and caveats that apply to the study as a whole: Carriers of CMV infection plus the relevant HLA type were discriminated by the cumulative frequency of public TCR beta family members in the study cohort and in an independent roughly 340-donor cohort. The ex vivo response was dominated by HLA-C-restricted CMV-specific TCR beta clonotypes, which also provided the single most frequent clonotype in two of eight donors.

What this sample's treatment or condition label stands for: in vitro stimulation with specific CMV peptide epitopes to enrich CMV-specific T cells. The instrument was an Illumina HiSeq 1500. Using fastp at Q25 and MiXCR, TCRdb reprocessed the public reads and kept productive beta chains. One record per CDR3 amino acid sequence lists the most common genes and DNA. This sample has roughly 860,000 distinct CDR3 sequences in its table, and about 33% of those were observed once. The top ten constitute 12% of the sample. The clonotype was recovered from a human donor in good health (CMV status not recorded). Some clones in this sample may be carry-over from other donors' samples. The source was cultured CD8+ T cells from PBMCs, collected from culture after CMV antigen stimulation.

The nucleotides read TGTGCCAGCAGCTTAGCTAGCGGGCCGAGCCACAATGAGCAGTTCTTC. Translated, this is CASSLASGPSHNEQFF. This chain is built from TRBV7-9 and TRBJ2-1; 7 junctional bases match TRBD2. From its cysteine to its phenylalanine, the CDR3 spans 16 amino acids. Here the CDR3 DNA is all that survives: 48 bases in frame from base 1. Compared with germline, V lacks 0 bases and J lacks 5 bases; bases without a gene match: 7. CDR1 SEHNR and CDR2 FQNEAQ were looked up in the germline V gene (reference sequence).